This TCR beta chain was sequenced for a study of blood T cell repertoires in COVID-19. On the study more broadly: T cells, B-cell-depleted T cells, or PBMCs supplied cDNA or gDNA.

Allocation to cohorts depended on clinical history reported by the participants. For recovered donors of Cohort 3, there were two negative PCRs, clearance, or symptom resolution. Per the study methods: Reference gene primer amplification gave estimated nucleated cell counts. The protocol was immunoSEQ multiplex PCR, while the TCRdb copy is restricted to in-frame clones and leaves out a portion. V, J and clone size reflect that table, while D and trimming were determined from the DNA. The sample lists 150,000 to 200,000 clones; 80% were seen once. This CDR3 contains 14 residues. Germline loops: CDR1 SGHDT, CDR2 YYEEEE. The germline V and J ends were trimmed by 0 bases and 6 bases, with 12 bases remaining between them.

The sequence came from a woman aged 55 to 70 who had recovered from COVID-19. This rearrangement joins TRBV5-6 to TRBJ1-1; D call uncertain. What was sequenced was PBMCs or T cells enriched from blood (not recorded which). CDR3 region: CASSLEVGRAEAFF. In DNA form, the CDR3 reads TGTGCCAGCAGCTTGGAAGTAGGGAGGGCTGAAGCTTTCTTT.